The 19 T cell receptor beta chains below were found in one sample sequenced in a study of CXCR3-negative and CXCR3-positive naive CD8 T cells. UMI-labeled 5' RACE TRB cDNA libraries were prepared from the cells. With the 5' RACE reads reprocessed, TCRdb shows one record per CDR3 protein and no DNA. This sample's clone table lists around 8,800 distinct CDR3 sequences. The sample taken for sequencing was naive CXCR3- CD8+ T cells from blood. Specified subset: CD45RO-CCR7+CD27+CD95- naive CD8+ T cells lacking CXCR3 (TNR3-). All receptors come from a human donor in good health. Some clones in this sample may be carry-over from other donors' samples.

This chain uses TRBV4-2 with TRBJ2-3. The length of the CDR3 is 15 residues. Germline V gene lookup returns CDR1 LGHNA and CDR2 YNFKEQ. Here the CDR3 reads CASSQDFQNADTQYF.

This clonotype is labeled medium-sized (0.01 to 0.1%) based on frequency. V gene TRBV28 combines with J gene TRBJ1-5; TCRdb returns TRBD1, unconfirmable since there is no DNA. Germline V gene lookup returns CDR1 MDHEN and CDR2 SYDVKM. This CDR3 comprises 14 residues. This CDR3 is CASSSTGTNQPQHF.

This clonotype is classed as medium-sized by frequency. The chain employs TRBV7-8 and TRBJ1-2. The CDR3 is made up of 14 amino acids. The V gene's germline CDR1 is SGHVS and CDR2 FQNEAQ. Here the CDR3 reads CASSPATRVDGYTF.

The V gene is TRBV12-3 or TRBV12-4, the J gene TRBJ2-5; the D call from TCRdb, TRBD1, cannot be confirmed without DNA. The CDR3 spans 14 residues. The CDR3 here is CASGAGQMQETQYF.

This clonotype is medium-sized by frequency. The chain combines TRBV12-3 or TRBV12-4 with TRBJ2-1; TCRdb's D gene call, TRBD1, goes unchecked for lack of DNA. This CDR3 comprises 16 residues. Here the CDR3 reads CASSGTDSSLHNEQFF.

CDR3 protein: CASSEGRVNTEAFF. This chain links TRBV25-1 with TRBJ1-1. CDR3 length equals 14 residues. Germline V gene data show CDR1 as MGHDK and CDR2 as SYGVNS.

The chain joins TRBV12-3 or TRBV12-4 to TRBJ2-1; the D call from TCRdb, TRBD2, cannot be confirmed without DNA. The CDR3 spans 13 residues. CDR3 region: CASSLGTLDEQFF.

Judged by frequency, this clonotype is medium-sized (0.01 to 0.1%). Here the CDR3 reads CASSQDLASSYEQYF. The chain is built from TRBV4-1 and TRBJ2-7. In germline, CDR1 is MGHRA, CDR2 YSYEKL. This CDR3 region has 15 residues.

Frequency places this clonotype as medium-sized (0.01 to 0.1%). The rearrangement joins TRBV7-8 to TRBJ2-5; TCRdb selects TRBD1, and the lack of DNA leaves this call unchecked. The germline V gene has CDR1 SGHVS and CDR2 FQNEAQ. CDR3 length equals 15 residues. CDR3 sequence: CASSGPLGVQETQYF.

This rearrangement joins TRBV29-1 to TRBJ2-1. The CDR3 runs to 12 residues. Germline V gene data show CDR1 as SQVTM and CDR2 as ANQGSEA. The CDR3 reads CSVEYDRSEQFF.

This chain links TRBV7-8 with TRBJ2-1; no DNA is available, so the TRBD2 call from TCRdb remains unchecked. The length of the CDR3 is 18 residues. CDR1 is SGHVS and CDR2 is FQNEAQ in the germline V gene. CDR3: CASSLGGVAGPPGNEQFF.

V usage is TRBV28 and J usage is TRBJ2-7. Germline CDR1 reads MDHEN; CDR2 reads SYDVKM. The CDR3 extends over 12 amino acids. The CDR3 sequence: CASSLATYEQYF.

In terms of frequency, this clonotype is medium-sized. The rearrangement uses TRBV25-1 and TRBJ2-1. Germline V CDR1 and CDR2: MGHDK, SYGVNS. The CDR3 is 13 residues long. CDR3 loop: CASSEYGDNEQFF.

V usage is TRBV12-3 or TRBV12-4 and J usage is TRBJ1-1. The CDR3 length is 15 residues. CDR3 protein: CASSFVAGPDTEAFF.

This clonotype is classed as medium-sized by frequency. This sequence joins TRBV10-3 and TRBJ1-1. The CDR3 runs to 13 residues. Germline loops: CDR1 ENHRY, CDR2 SYGVKD. CDR3 protein: CAILNGRTREAFF.

J is TRBJ2-7 and V is TRBV10-3; checking the TCRdb D call of TRBD2 is not possible without DNA. The CDR3 spans 14 residues. Germline values: CDR1 ENHRY, CDR2 SYGVKD. The CDR3 reads CAISDAEGRYEQYF.

This chain links TRBV5-1 with TRBJ2-7. In germline, CDR1 is SGHRS, CDR2 YFSETQ. The CDR3 spans 14 residues. CDR3 amino acids: CASSSSGTTYEQYF.

The rearrangement links TRBV20-1 to TRBJ1-1. CDR1 and CDR2 from the germline V gene are DFQATT and SNEGSKA (reference sequence). CDR3 length equals 12 residues. The CDR3 protein is CRLSSMNTEAFF.

This sequence joins TRBV28 and TRBJ2-5; TCRdb's D call, TRBD1, is unchecked because there is no DNA. CDR1 MDHEN and CDR2 SYDVKM come from the germline V gene. This CDR3 has 17 residues. The CDR3 spells CASTHFPGREYHETQYF.